This TCR beta chain was profiled in a study of shared clonotypes between healthy human individuals. Overall study results and limits: Shared across a few donors were about 4.8% of the naive CD4 clonotypes.

Unmatched junction bases numbered 8, after V lost 5 bases and J lost 2 bases. CDR1 SGHTA and CDR2 FQGNSA come from the germline V gene. This CDR3 has 17 residues. Comment on this clone: Its antigen is as yet unknown.

The authors split each subset's genomic DNA evenly across several immunoSEQ plates. Measured with immunoSEQ multiplex PCR; TCRdb has only the in-frame clones, and not every one. The profile shows around 1.1 million clones, about 80% of them singletons. The receptor's source is a man aged 18 to 30 in good health. Some clones in this sample may be carry-over from other donors' samples. Sample: memory CD4+ T cells from PBMCs. The subset denotes: CD45RA-negative fraction. V usage is TRBV7-2 and J usage is TRBJ2-3; 12 bases are a match to TRBD2. The CDR3 region has the DNA TGTGCCAGCAGCCTAGGGTGGACTAGCGGGAACACAGATACGCAGTATTTT. Amino acid sequence: CASSLGWTSGNTDTQYF.